Below are 16 T cell receptor beta chains sequenced from a single sample in a study of CD8 T cells in Susac syndrome. The authors reverse transcribed 0.5 to 1 ug RNA with random hexamers. TCRdb itself ran the immunoSEQ multiplex PCR reads through MiXCR, one entry per CDR3 protein. The data contain around 150,000 distinct CDR3 sequences, around 95% of them singletons. Sample: CD4+ T cells from PBMCs. Every receptor here comes from a human donor with multiple sclerosis.

This rearrangement joins TRBV24-1 to TRBJ2-1; 7 bases agree with TRBD1. The trim removed 7 bases at V and 5 bases at J, leaving 10 bases unmatched. This CDR3 region has 15 residues. The V gene's germline CDR1 is KGHDR and CDR2 SFDVKD. The chain's CDR3 is CATSLRSGQNNEQFF. In DNA form, the CDR3 reads TGTGCCACCAGCCTTAGGTCGGGACAGAACAATGAGCAGTTCTTC.

The J gene is TRBJ2-5, the V gene TRBV3-1; TRBD2 matches at 8 bases. Per the germline V gene, CDR1 is LGHDT and CDR2 is YNNKEL (reference sequence). This CDR3 spans 17 amino acids. After removal of 0 bases from V and 4 bases from J, the junction contained 10 bases not matched to a gene. The CDR3 nucleotides are TGTGCCAGCAGCCAAGATCTCCCGGGACTAGTGAGAGAGACCCAGTACTTC. It is translated as CASSQDLPGLVRETQYF.

This chain links TRBV29-1 with TRBJ1-6; no definite D call. The germline V and J ends were trimmed by 0 bases and 9 bases, with 9 bases remaining between them. The length of the CDR3 is 13 residues. Germline CDR1 SQVTM, CDR2 ANQGSEA. DNA of the CDR3: TGCAGCGTTGAAGATGCCGCGGGTTCACCCCTCCACTTT. This sequence encodes CSVEDAAGSPLHF. Looking up the rest from reference TRBV29-1 and TRBJ1-6 gives the full variable domain: SAVISQKPSRDICQRGTSLTIQCQVDSQVTMMFWYRQQPGQSLTLIATANQGSEATYESGFVIDKFPISRPNLTFSTLTVSNMSPEDSSIYLCSVEDAAGSPLHFGNGTRLTVT.

This chain uses TRBV5-1 with TRBJ2-5, with a possible D match to TRBD1 (7 bases). V was cut by 3 bases and J by 6 bases, with 21 bases left in between. This CDR3 is built from 16 residues. Germline CDR1 reads SGHRS; CDR2 reads YFSETQ. CDR3 loop: CASSWDSAAGRKTQYF. The CDR3 DNA is TGCGCCAGCAGCTGGGACAGTGCCGCGGGACGGAAGACCCAGTACTTC.

This clonotype was seen once. The gene calls are TRBV20-1 and TRBJ2-2; D is unresolved. Germline CDR1 DFQATT, CDR2 SNEGSKA (reference sequence). The length of the CDR3 is 13 residues. Between the trimmed V and J ends, which lost 5 bases and 7 bases, there was a span of 14 bases. DNA for the CDR3: TGCAGTGCTTACCCCGATACGTACGGGGAGCTGTTTTTT. Its translation is CSAYPDTYGELFF.

The J gene is TRBJ2-7, the V gene TRBV12-3 or TRBV12-4; TRBD1 might be the D (6 bases). This CDR3 has 14 amino acids. Trimming removed 3 bases from V and 0 bases from J, with 9 bases in between. CDR3 amino acids: CASSFTGSSYEQYF. DNA of the CDR3: TGTGCCAGCAGTTTTACAGGGAGCTCCTACGAGCAGTACTTC.

This chain connects TRBV3-1 to TRBJ1-6; 9 bases align to TRBD1. The CDR3 is 15 amino acids. The germline gives CDR1 LGHDT, CDR2 YNNKEL (reference sequence). V lost 5 bases to trimming and J lost 6 bases; unmatched junction nucleotides: 5. CDR3 DNA sequence: TGTGCCAGCAGCTTGGGACAGGGAATTAATTCACCCCTCCACTTT. It codes for CASSLGQGINSPLHF.

The rearrangement joins TRBV9 to TRBJ2-3; D unresolved. The CDR3 loop spans 15 amino acids. V was clipped by 3 bases and J by 0 bases, with 11 bases between them. Germline CDR1 is SGDLS and CDR2 is YYNGEE. CDR3 amino acids: CASSASGDSTDTQYF. DNA for the CDR3: TGTGCCAGCAGCGCGTCTGGGGATAGCACAGATACGCAGTATTTT. The whole variable domain, remainder taken from reference TRBV9 and TRBJ2-3, is DSGVTQTPKHLITATGQRVTLRCSPRSGDLSVYWYQQSLDQGLQFLIQYYNGEERAKGNILERFSAQQFPDLHSELNLSSLELGDSALYFCASSASGDSTDTQYFGPGTRLTVL.

The gene calls are TRBV30 and TRBJ1-1, with unresolved D. Germline V lookup: CDR1 GTSNPN, CDR2 SVGIG (reference sequence). This CDR3 region has 10 residues. The CDR3 here is CVLGRPEAFF. For the CDR3, the DNA is TGTGTTCTTGGGCGACCTGAAGCTTTCTTT.

The V call is TRBV6-5, the J call TRBJ2-7, with 9 bases aligning to TRBD2. CDR3 length: 16 residues. Germline lookup yields CDR1 MNHEY and CDR2 SVGAGI. V trimming: 0 bases; J trimming: 1 base; junction bases outside the gene matches: 4. The CDR3 sequence: CASSYSASGTSYEQYF. CDR3 sequence (DNA): TGTGCCAGCAGTTACTCGGCTAGCGGGACGTCCTACGAGCAGTACTTC.

This clonotype was recorded once. The genes are TRBV29-1 and TRBJ1-2, with TRBD1 as a possible D gene (6 bases). V gave up 6 bases and J gave up 1 base, with 9 bases separating them. This CDR3 has 12 residues. In germline, CDR1 is SQVTM, CDR2 ANQGSEA. In DNA form, the CDR3 reads TGCAGCGTGGACAGTATTAACTATGGCTACACCTTC. Translating it yields CSVDSINYGYTF.

This chain joins TRBV9 and TRBJ2-1; D is unresolved. The germline V gene encodes CDR1 SGDLS and CDR2 YYNGEE. This CDR3 has 13 residues. The V gene lost 0 bases and the J gene lost 2 bases, with 3 bases spanning the gap. The CDR3 sequence is CASSVETYNEQFF. CDR3 DNA sequence: TGTGCCAGCAGCGTAGAAACCTACAATGAGCAGTTCTTC.

The chain combines TRBV7-2 with TRBJ2-1; D remains unclear. The V end lost 1 base, the J end lost 6 bases, and 4 bases lay between the germline ends. Germline V gene data show CDR1 as SGHTA and CDR2 as FQGNSA. CDR3 length: 12 amino acids. CDR3 amino acids: CASSLVSNEQFF. In DNA, the CDR3 is TGTGCCAGCAGCTTAGTCAGCAATGAGCAGTTCTTC.

The chain combines TRBV9 with TRBJ2-7; D gene ambiguous. V was cut by 4 bases and J by 8 bases, with 16 bases left in between. The CDR3 totals 13 residues. The V gene's germline CDR1 is SGDLS and CDR2 YYNGEE. CDR3 residues: CASSPREAGQQYF. For the CDR3, the DNA is TGTGCCAGCAGCCCCCGTGAGGCCGGGCAGCAGTACTTC. The full variable domain, with the rest looked up from reference TRBV9 and TRBJ2-7, is DSGVTQTPKHLITATGQRVTLRCSPRSGDLSVYWYQQSLDQGLQFLIQYYNGEERAKGNILERFSAQQFPDLHSELNLSSLELGDSALYFCASSPREAGQQYFGPGTRLTVT.

The V and J genes are TRBV14 and TRBJ2-3; tentatively, D is TRBD2 (5 bases). V lost 1 base, J lost 2 bases, and 13 bases lay in between. CDR1 and CDR2 from the germline V gene are SGHDN and FVKESK. The CDR3 sequence is 16 residues long. In DNA, the CDR3 is TGTGCCAGCAGCCAAGGGAGAAGCGGTACCACAGATACGCAGTATTTT. The encoded protein is CASSQGRSGTTDTQYF.

The chain carries TRBV29-1 and TRBJ2-7, with 10 positions matching TRBD1. Germline CDR1 is SQVTM and CDR2 is ANQGSEA. The CDR3 consists of 13 residues. With 6 bases clipped from V and 7 bases from J, the junction kept 9 bases outside the gene matches. The CDR3 nucleotides are TGCAGCGTCTCGGGACAGGGGCTGGAGGAGCAGTACTTC. Translating gives CSVSGQGLEEQYF.